This T cell receptor beta chain originates from a study of T cells in Graves' hyperthyroidism and ophthalmopathy. Amplification yielded TCR beta CDR3 regions, with RNA transcripts as the source. The primer set for the first-round RT-PCR of the TCR CDR3 was HTBI. TCRdb redid the calling of the multiplex PCR reads with MiXCR, one entry per CDR3 protein. Of 90,000 to 120,000 distinct CDR3 sequences listed, about 15% are singletons. With 2 bases clipped from V and 6 bases from J, the junction kept 17 bases outside the gene matches. This CDR3 is 20 amino acids long. The germline V gene has CDR1 MNHEY and CDR2 SVGEGT. Exclusion of patients followed from uncontrolled infection, other autoimmune disease, pregnancy or lactation. Many counts were recorded for this clonotype.

This sequence originates from a woman between 50 and 59 years old with Graves' hyperthyroidism. Sequenced material: blood. The rearrangement uses TRBV6-2 or TRBV6-3 and TRBJ1-5; 12 positions agree with TRBD1. The CDR3 nucleotides are TGTGCCAGCAGTTACCATCCGGGACAGGGGGCGCTTAGGGGTACTCAGCCCCAGCATTTT. Residues: CASSYHPGQGALRGTQPQHF.